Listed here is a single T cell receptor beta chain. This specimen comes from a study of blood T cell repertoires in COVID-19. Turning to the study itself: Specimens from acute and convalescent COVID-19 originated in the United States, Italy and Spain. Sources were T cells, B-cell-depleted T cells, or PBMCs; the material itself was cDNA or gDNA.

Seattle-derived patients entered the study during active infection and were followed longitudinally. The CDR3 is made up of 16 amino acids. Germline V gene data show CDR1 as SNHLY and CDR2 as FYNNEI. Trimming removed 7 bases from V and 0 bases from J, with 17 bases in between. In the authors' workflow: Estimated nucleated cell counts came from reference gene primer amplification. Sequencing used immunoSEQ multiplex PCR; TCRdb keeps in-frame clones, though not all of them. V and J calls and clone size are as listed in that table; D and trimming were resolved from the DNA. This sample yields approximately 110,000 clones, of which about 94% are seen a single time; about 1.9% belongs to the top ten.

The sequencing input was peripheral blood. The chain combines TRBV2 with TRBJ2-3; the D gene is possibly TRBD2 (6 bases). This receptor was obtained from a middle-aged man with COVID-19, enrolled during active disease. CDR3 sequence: CASTLGAGPSTDTQYF. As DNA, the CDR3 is TGTGCCAGCACCTTAGGTGCGGGGCCTAGCACAGATACGCAGTATTTT.